A single sample gave rise to the 11 T cell receptor beta chains below, sequenced in a study of CD4 T cells in relation to SARS-CoV-2 and coronaviruses. Produced via immunoSEQ multiplex PCR; TCRdb's table is partial and in-frame only. This sample yields about 20,000 clones, of which approximately 76% are seen a single time; about 16% belongs to the top ten. These receptors have no identified antigens. CD4+ T cells from unexposed donors were obtained before the COVID-19 pandemic (2011-2018). After about ten days of culture, CD4+ T cells were isolated. Material: CD4+ T cells from PBMCs, cultured in vitro. The receptor source for this set is a human donor in good health.

This chain uses TRBV28 with TRBJ2-7; D is perhaps TRBD1 or TRBD2 (5 bases each). Germline CDR1 and CDR2: MDHEN and SYDVKM. V shed 1 base and J shed 7 bases, with 20 bases lying between them. This CDR3 spans 16 amino acids. CDR3 region: CASSLSPVIGAGEQYF. CDR3 nucleotides: TGTGCCAGCAGTTTATCCCCAGTCATCGGGGCTGGGGAGCAGTACTTC.

This clone was observed once. The rearrangement uses TRBV5-1 and TRBJ1-1, with D possibly matching TRBD1 (6 bases). Trimming left V 6 bases short and J 9 bases short, with 18 bases between. Germline assignment: CDR1 SGHRS and CDR2 YFSETQ. The CDR3 consists of 13 residues. CDR3 sequence (DNA): TGCGCCAGCAAAAGACTACAGCAGGGGAAAGCTTTCTTT. This translates into CASKRLQQGKAFF.

The chain has TRBV5-1 and TRBJ1-4; 8 nucleotides match TRBD1. Germline V gene data show CDR1 as SGHRS and CDR2 as YFSETQ. The CDR3 is 16 residues long. J gave up 0 bases and V 4 bases, and 5 bases lay outside the gene matches. CDR3 region: CASSPGTGATNEKLFF. The CDR3 DNA reads TGCGCCAGCAGCCCCGGGACAGGCGCAACTAATGAAAAACTGTTTTTT.

The chain joins TRBV5-1 to TRBJ2-5, with 7 bases aligning to TRBD1. This CDR3 spans 14 amino acids. V was clipped by 7 bases and J by 0 bases; unmatched bases: 6. Germline-derived CDR1 and CDR2 are SGHRS and YFSETQ. This CDR3 is CASCITGDQETQYF. The CDR3 nucleotides are TGCGCCAGCTGTATAACAGGGGACCAAGAGACCCAGTACTTC.

V and J are TRBV10-3 and TRBJ1-4; D might be TRBD1 (6 bases). Germline V CDR1 and CDR2: ENHRY, SYGVKD. V was shortened by 10 bases and J by 7 bases, with 19 bases between the two germline ends. There are 14 residues in the CDR3. The CDR3 reads CATGRQEEGEKLFF. DNA for the CDR3: TGTGCCACGGGCCGACAGGAAGAGGGTGAAAAACTGTTTTTT.

V is TRBV19 and J is TRBJ2-2; the D gene is possibly TRBD1 (5 bases). The CDR3 spans 14 residues. The germline CDR1 and CDR2 sequences are LNHDA and SQIVND (reference sequence). Trimming took off 5 bases at V and 1 base at J, with 8 bases between the two ends. The CDR3 nucleotides read TGTGCCAGTAGTGGCACAGGGAACACCGGGGAGCTGTTTTTT. It translates to CASSGTGNTGELFF.

The rearrangement joins TRBV5-1 to TRBJ1-1; D unresolved. There are 16 residues in the CDR3. The ends were cut back, 5 bases at V and 0 bases at J, with 17 bases in the middle. Germline CDR1 reads SGHRS; CDR2 reads YFSETQ. CDR3 residues: CASRTLASPLNTEAFF. In nucleotides, the CDR3 is TGCGCCAGCAGAACACTAGCCTCCCCCCTGAACACTGAAGCTTTCTTT.

V usage is TRBV7-9 and J usage is TRBJ2-3, with TRBD1 matching over 8 bases. V shed 1 base, J shed 4 bases, and the junction held 7 bases outside the gene matches. CDR3 length: 16 amino acids. Germline CDR1 is SEHNR and CDR2 is FQNEAQ (reference sequence). The CDR3, as DNA: TGTGCCAGCAGCTTAGGGACAGGGATGGGGGCAGATACGCAGTATTTT. It translates to CASSLGTGMGADTQYF.

This clone was counted once. The chain joins TRBV29-1 to TRBJ1-1, with D possibly being TRBD1 (5 bases). Germline V gene lookup returns CDR1 SQVTM and CDR2 ANQGSEA. Between the trimmed V and J ends, which lost 3 bases and 4 bases, there was a span of 15 bases. This CDR3 region has 14 residues. Written as DNA, the CDR3 is TGCAGCGTTGAGATCGTGCAGGGAGGCACTGAAGCTTTCTTT. It yields the protein CSVEIVQGGTEAFF.

This clone was counted once. This chain links TRBV10-3 with TRBJ1-2; D gene ambiguous. The V end lost 3 bases, the J end lost 0 bases, and 14 bases lay between the germline ends. Germline lookup yields CDR1 ENHRY and CDR2 SYGVKD. The CDR3 sequence is 16 residues long. CDR3 in amino acids: CAISDSRRGANYGYTF. As DNA, the CDR3 is TGTGCCATCAGTGATTCCCGACGGGGAGCTAACTATGGCTACACCTTC.

The J gene is TRBJ2-5, the V gene TRBV7-3; 8 positions match TRBD2. Germline CDR1 SGHTA, CDR2 FQGTGA. The CDR3 covers 16 residues. The trim removed 1 base at V and 5 bases at J, leaving 9 bases unmatched. CDR3 region: CASSLRSAGGRETQYF. In DNA, the CDR3 is TGTGCCAGCAGCTTAAGGTCTGCGGGAGGTAGGGAGACCCAGTACTTC.